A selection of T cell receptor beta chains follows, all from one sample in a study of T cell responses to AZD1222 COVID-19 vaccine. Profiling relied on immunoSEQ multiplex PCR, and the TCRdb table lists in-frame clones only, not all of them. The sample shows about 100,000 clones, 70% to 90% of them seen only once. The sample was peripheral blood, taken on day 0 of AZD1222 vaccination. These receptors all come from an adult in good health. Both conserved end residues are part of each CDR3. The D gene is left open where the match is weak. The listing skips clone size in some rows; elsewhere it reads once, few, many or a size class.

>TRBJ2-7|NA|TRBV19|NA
CASSPGGNEQYF
TGTGCCAGTAGTCCTGGGGGTAACGAGCAGTACTTC
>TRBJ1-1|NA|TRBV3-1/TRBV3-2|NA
CASSQVRNTEAFF
TGTGCCAGCAGCCAAGTCAGGAACACTGAAGCTTTCTTT
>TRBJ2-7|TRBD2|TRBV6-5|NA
CASSYSLAGGLEQYF
TGTGCCAGCAGTTACTCTTTAGCGGGAGGGCTCGAGCAGTACTTC
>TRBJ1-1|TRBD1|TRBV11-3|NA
CAITPRGGRNTEAFF
TGTGCCATCACACCCAGAGGGGGCAGGAACACTGAAGCTTTCTTT
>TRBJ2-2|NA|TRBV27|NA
CASSLGRQGGPGELFF
TGTGCCAGCAGTTTGGGACGACAGGGAGGACCCGGGGAGCTGTTTTTT
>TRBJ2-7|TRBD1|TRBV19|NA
CASSSHGTGKNEQYF
TGTGCCAGTAGCTCTCATGGGACAGGGAAGAACGAGCAGTACTTC
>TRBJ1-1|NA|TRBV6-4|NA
CASSDSRGPEAFF
TGTGCCAGCAGTGACTCTCGGGGGCCTGAAGCTTTCTTT
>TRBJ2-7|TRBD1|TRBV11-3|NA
CASSPGQTYEQYF
TGTGCCAGCAGTCCGGGACAGACATACGAGCAGTACTTC
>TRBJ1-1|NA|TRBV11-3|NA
CASSLEAGNVGTEAFF
TGTGCCAGCAGCTTAGAAGCAGGGAATGTGGGAACTGAAGCTTTCTTT
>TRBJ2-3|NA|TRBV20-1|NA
CSASPWGTALTDTQYF
TGCAGTGCTAGTCCATGGGGGACGGCACTCACAGATACGCAGTATTTT
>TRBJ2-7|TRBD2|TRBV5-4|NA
CASSLWRGDEQYF
TGTGCCAGCAGCCTGTGGCGGGGGGACGAGCAGTACTTC
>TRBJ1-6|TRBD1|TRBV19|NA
CASSLTGSDSPLHF
TGTGCCAGTAGCCTGACAGGGTCGGATTCACCCCTCCACTTT
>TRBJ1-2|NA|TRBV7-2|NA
CASSVDSNYGYTF
TGTGCCAGCAGCGTGGACAGTAACTATGGCTACACCTTC
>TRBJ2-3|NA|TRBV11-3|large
CASSSRVTGKVGQYF
TGTGCCAGCAGCAGCAGGGTGACGGGAAAGGTTGGGCAGTATTTT
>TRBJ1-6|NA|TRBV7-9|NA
CASSLDVGEWGKPLHF
TGTGCCAGCAGCTTAGATGTGGGCGAATGGGGGAAACCCCTCCACTTT
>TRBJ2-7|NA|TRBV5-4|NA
CASSSGGLQGEQYF
TGTGCCAGCAGCTCGGGGGGACTACAGGGCGAGCAGTACTTC
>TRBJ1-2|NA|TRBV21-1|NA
CASSRYRGTCYGYTF
TGTGCCAGCAGCCGCTACAGGGGGACTTGCTATGGCTACACCTTC
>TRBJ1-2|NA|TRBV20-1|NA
CSAKSRRGYTF
TGCAGTGCTAAGTCCCGCCGTGGCTACACCTTC
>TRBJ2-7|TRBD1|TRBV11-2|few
CASSNRDRGLHQQYF
TGTGCCAGCAGCAACCGGGACAGGGGGCTGCATCAGCAGTACTTC
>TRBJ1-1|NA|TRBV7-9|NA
CASSLAQRDEAFF
TGTGCCAGCAGCTTAGCTCAACGAGACGAAGCTTTCTTT
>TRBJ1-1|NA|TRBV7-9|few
CASSLEGGAFF
TGTGCCAGCAGCTTAGAGGGTGGAGCTTTCTTT
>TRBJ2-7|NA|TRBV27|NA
CASSLYPTYEQYF
TGTGCCAGCAGTTTGTATCCTACCTACGAGCAGTACTTC
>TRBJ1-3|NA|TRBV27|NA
CASSLNAGNTIYF
TGTGCCAGCAGCCTGAATGCTGGAAACACCATATATTTT
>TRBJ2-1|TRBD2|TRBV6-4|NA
CASSRTSGQYNEQFF
TGTGCCAGCAGCAGGACTAGCGGGCAATACAATGAGCAGTTCTTC
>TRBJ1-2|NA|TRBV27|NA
CASSFSGALGYTF
TGTGCCAGCAGTTTCTCGGGGGCGCTTGGCTACACCTTC
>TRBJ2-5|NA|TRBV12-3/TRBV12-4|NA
CASSFRGETQYF
TGTGCCAGCAGTTTTCGTGGAGAGACCCAGTACTTC
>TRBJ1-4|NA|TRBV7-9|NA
CASSFGGGNEKLFF
TGTGCCAGCAGCTTTGGAGGGGGAAATGAAAAACTGTTTTTT
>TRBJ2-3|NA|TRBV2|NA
CASSGGSGPSTDTQYF
TGTGCCAGCAGTGGGGGCAGCGGGCCTAGCACAGATACGCAGTATTTT
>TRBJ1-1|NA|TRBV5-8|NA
CASSYLGGDPEAFF
TGTGCCAGCAGCTATCTGGGAGGGGACCCTGAAGCTTTCTTT
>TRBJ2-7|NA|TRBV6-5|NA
CASSYSLPLTYEQYF
TGTGCCAGCAGTTACTCGTTACCCCTCACCTACGAGCAGTACTTC
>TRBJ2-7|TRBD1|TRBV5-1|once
CASSSRTGVYEQYF
TGCGCCAGCAGCTCCCGGACAGGGGTCTACGAGCAGTACTTC
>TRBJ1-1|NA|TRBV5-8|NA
CASSLGRTTEAFF
TGTGCCAGCAGCTTGGGCAGAACTACCGAAGCTTTCTTT
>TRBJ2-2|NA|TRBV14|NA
CASSQRAPNTGELFF
TGTGCCAGCAGCCAACGGGCTCCGAACACCGGGGAGCTGTTTTTT
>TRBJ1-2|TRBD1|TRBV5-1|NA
CASSFQGANYGYTF
TGCGCCAGCAGCTTCCAGGGGGCTAACTATGGCTACACCTTC
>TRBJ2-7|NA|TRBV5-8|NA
CASSLVRSTIPDYEQYF
TGTGCCAGCAGCCTGGTGAGGAGTACGATCCCTGACTACGAGCAGTACTTC
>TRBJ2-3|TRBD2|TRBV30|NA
CAWSSPPSGFTDTQYF
TGTGCCTGGAGTTCGCCCCCTAGCGGCTTCACAGATACGCAGTATTTT
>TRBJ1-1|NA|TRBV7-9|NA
CASSSVMNTEAFF
TGTGCCAGCAGTTCTGTAATGAACACTGAAGCTTTCTTT
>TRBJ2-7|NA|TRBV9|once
CASSVGEEQYF
TGTGCCAGCAGCGTAGGGGAGGAGCAGTACTTC
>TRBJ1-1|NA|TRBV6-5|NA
CASSSHGMNTEAFF
TGTGCCAGCAGTTCCCACGGGATGAACACTGAAGCTTTCTTT
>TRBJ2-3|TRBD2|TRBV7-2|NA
CASSFTSVGDTQYF
TGTGCCAGCAGCTTCACTAGCGTGGGAGATACGCAGTATTTT
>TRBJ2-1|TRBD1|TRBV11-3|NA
CASSSSGGIYNEQFF
TGTGCCAGCAGCTCTTCAGGGGGCATCTACAATGAGCAGTTCTTC
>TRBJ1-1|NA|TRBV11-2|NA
CASSLRAFMNTEAFF
TGTGCCAGCAGCCTGCGGGCCTTTATGAACACTGAAGCTTTCTTT
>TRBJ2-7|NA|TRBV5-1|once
CASTAYEQYF
TGCGCCAGCACTGCCTACGAGCAGTACTTC